These 16 T cell receptor beta chains share one sample of origin, sequenced in a study of neurological immune-mediated disorders. A single record per CDR3 protein comes from TCRdb applying MiXCR to the 5' RACE reads. The sample includes about 39,000 distinct CDR3 sequences, almost 7.5% seen only once; the top ten take roughly 5.6%. The material sequenced was CD4+ T cells from blood. The receptor source for this set is a man aged 45-60 years in good health.

Ten or more counts support this clonotype. The chain uses TRBV15 and TRBJ2-4; weak D call: TRBD1 (6 bases). Germline lookup yields CDR1 LNHNV and CDR2 YYDKDF (reference sequence). The CDR3 loop spans 13 amino acids. Trimming took off 7 bases at V and 6 bases at J, with 13 bases between the two ends. The CDR3: CATMTGIGNIQYF. DNA for the CDR3: TGTGCCACCATGACAGGCATCGGAAACATTCAGTACTTC.

This clonotype was counted many times. The chain combines TRBV20-1 with TRBJ2-7; either TRBD1 or TRBD2 may supply D (5 bases each). In germline, CDR1 is DFQATT, CDR2 SNEGSKA (reference sequence). The CDR3 covers 12 residues. Trimming removed 7 bases from V and 3 bases from J, with 13 bases in between. For the CDR3, the DNA is TGCAGTGGGCAGGGACCCAACTACGAGCAGTACTTC. It is translated as CSGQGPNYEQYF.

This clonotype has at least ten counts. This chain joins TRBV14 and TRBJ2-3, with D perhaps TRBD1 (5 bases). V gave up 1 base and J gave up 9 bases, with 11 bases separating them. The CDR3 has 13 residues. Germline loops: CDR1 SGHDN, CDR2 FVKESK. This CDR3 is CASSQGQGNTQYF. The DNA of the CDR3 is TGTGCCAGCAGCCAAGGGCAGGGAAACACGCAGTATTTT.

This clonotype was picked up many times. The rearrangement uses TRBV28 and TRBJ2-1; 10 bases align to TRBD2. Germline V gene data show CDR1 as MDHEN and CDR2 as SYDVKM. V lost 4 bases, J lost 9 bases, and 15 bases stayed unmatched. The CDR3 loop spans 17 amino acids. The CDR3 DNA reads TGTGCCAGCAGTTCCCGGAGGCTAGCGGGAGTATTTGGTGAGCAGTTCTTC. As protein: CASSSRRLAGVFGEQFF.

Ten or more counts support this clonotype. The V gene is TRBV5-5, the J gene TRBJ2-7, with TRBD2 matching over 8 bases. Germline V gene data show CDR1 as SGHKS and CDR2 as YYEKEE (reference sequence). The CDR3 totals 14 residues. Unmatched junction bases numbered 9, after V lost 4 bases and J lost 6 bases. The CDR3 here is CASSRLGGGFEQYF. CDR3 nucleotide sequence: TGTGCCAGCAGCCGACTCGGGGGGGGTTTCGAGCAGTACTTC.

There are many counts of this clonotype. The V and J genes are TRBV4-1 and TRBJ2-7; D gene ambiguous. The germline V and J ends were trimmed by 2 bases and 3 bases, with 8 bases remaining between them. Germline V CDR1 and CDR2: MGHRA, YSYEKL. The CDR3 is made up of 13 amino acids. The CDR3 is CASSQIPDYEQYF. The CDR3 nucleotides read TGCGCCAGCAGCCAAATCCCGGACTACGAGCAGTACTTC.

This clonotype was counted at least ten times. The chain employs TRBV12-3 or TRBV12-4 and TRBJ1-1; D unresolved. The germline V and J ends were trimmed by 7 bases and 0 bases, with 12 bases remaining between them. CDR3 length: 14 residues. The DNA of the CDR3 is TGTGCCAGCACCCCCGGGAGGGTGAACACTGAAGCTTTCTTT. Translating gives CASTPGRVNTEAFF.

This clonotype has just a few counts. The chain carries TRBV5-1 and TRBJ2-5; D not certain. The CDR3 is 14 residues long. Between the trimmed V and J ends, which lost 4 bases and 4 bases, there was a span of 14 bases. Germline V lookup: CDR1 SGHRS, CDR2 YFSETQ. CDR3 DNA sequence: TGCGCCAGCAGCCCACTTATTCGAAGAGAGACCCAGTACTTC. Translation: CASSPLIRRETQYF.

This clonotype was counted at least ten times. The DNA of the CDR3 is TGCAGTGCGGGGACAGGACGAGAGACCCAGTACTTC. This translates into CSAGTGRETQYF. The chain carries TRBV20-1 and TRBJ2-5; 8 bases align to TRBD1. Germline V gives CDR1 DFQATT, CDR2 SNEGSKA (reference sequence). The CDR3 totals 12 residues. The V and J ends lost 6 bases and 4 bases, in that order; junction bases with no gene match: 4.

This clonotype was seen many times. The rearrangement uses TRBV20-1 and TRBJ1-5; TRBD1 is a possible D gene (6 bases). Germline-derived CDR1 and CDR2 are DFQATT and SNEGSKA (reference sequence). The V gene lost 7 bases and the J gene lost 7 bases, with 17 bases spanning the gap. This CDR3 has 13 amino acids. CDR3 nucleotide sequence: TGCAGTGTCGGCCCAGGGGTAAACCAGCCCCAGCATTTT. Encoded protein: CSVGPGVNQPQHF.

This clonotype showed up just once. A read error may explain this, as a much larger clone is one base away. The gene calls are TRBV2 and TRBJ1-5, with D possibly being TRBD1 (5 bases). With 2 bases removed from V and 6 bases from J, the gap between germline ends came to 14 bases. This CDR3 region has 15 residues. Per the germline V gene, CDR1 is SNHLY and CDR2 is FYNNEI. CDR3 coding DNA: TGTGCCAGCAGTGAACAGGGACTTTTTAGTCAGCCCCAGCATTTT. This encodes CASSEQGLFSQPQHF.

This clonotype showed up many times. The gene calls are TRBV5-1 and TRBJ2-1; no firm D call. Trimming removed 1 base at V and 0 bases at J, with 5 bases between. Germline V gene sequence: CDR1 SGHRS, CDR2 YFSETQ. The CDR3 has 14 amino acids. In DNA form, the CDR3 reads TGCGCCAGCAGCTTGTCCTCCTCCTACAATGAGCAGTTCTTC. It yields the protein CASSLSSSYNEQFF.

In its sample, this clonotype was seen many times. The rearrangement uses TRBV7-2 and TRBJ1-2; D may be TRBD1 (5 bases). The CDR3 loop spans 16 amino acids. V lost 6 bases and J lost 3, with 20 bases in between. Per germline, CDR1 SGHTA and CDR2 FQGNSA. The CDR3 bases are TGTGCCAGCAGTTCAAGACAGCCGAAGAGTCACTATGGCTACACCTTC. Its protein product is CASSSRQPKSHYGYTF.

This clonotype has at least ten counts. The rearrangement links TRBV20-1 to TRBJ2-1; TRBD2 matches 10 bases. This CDR3 has 12 amino acids. V shed 4 bases, J shed 6 bases, and the junction held 0 bases outside the gene matches. The germline CDR1 and CDR2 sequences are DFQATT and SNEGSKA (reference sequence). The DNA for the CDR3 is TGCAGTGCTACTAGCGGGAGCAATGAGCAGTTCTTC. It is translated as CSATSGSNEQFF.

The table lists this clonotype with many counts. DNA for the CDR3: TGTGCCAGCAGCTTAGACAGGGCGGAGGGGAACACCATATATTTT. Translated, it gives CASSLDRAEGNTIYF. V and J are TRBV7-2 and TRBJ1-3; tentatively, D is TRBD1 (6 bases). From germline, CDR1 is SGHTA and CDR2 FQGNSA. Trimming took off 1 base at V and 7 bases at J, with 14 bases between the two ends. This CDR3 spans 15 amino acids.

In this sample, this clonotype turned up many times. The rearrangement links TRBV5-5 to TRBJ2-5; 9 positions match TRBD1. The CDR3 spans 14 residues. Germline V gene lookup returns CDR1 SGHKS and CDR2 YYEKEE (reference sequence). With V trimmed by 2 bases and J by 3 bases, 2 bases remained unmatched. The DNA of the CDR3 is TGTGCCAGCAGCTTAGGGACAGGGAAAGAGACCCAGTACTTC. It codes for CASSLGTGKETQYF.